These 21 T cell receptor beta chains originate from one sample sequenced in a study of regulatory T cells in long-lasting Graves disease listed by TCRdb under 2021. Sample time point, as interpreted from the label and publication: newly diagnosed GD, antithyroid drugs for less than 3 months. For both TCR sequencing and RNA sequencing, RNA was extracted from PBMCs using TRIzol. To prepare the library, multiplex PCR was applied. Reads for this sample came from an Illumina HiSeq 4000. TCR beta libraries were built with iRepertoire HTBI primers and Arm-PCR amplification of CDR3 regions. TCRdb reprocessed the public reads (quality trimming at Q25 with fastp, clone calling with MiXCR) and kept in-frame beta chains. Each record represents a unique CDR3 protein, reported with the most common genes and DNA among its rows. The sample table holds roughly 420,000 distinct CDR3 sequences, of which around 15% were seen once. The ten largest clones add up to roughly 10% of the sample.

These sequences were also reported in another study, on T cells in Graves' hyperthyroidism and ophthalmopathy.

The sequencing used peripheral blood mononuclear cells (PBMCs), collected at new diagnosis, from a patient treated with antithyroid drugs. The origin of the receptors is a woman younger than 45 with Graves disease. Donor details come from another sample of the same person, matched by shared clones.

This clonotype has at least ten counts. V gene TRBV11-2 combines with J gene TRBJ2-7, with D perhaps TRBD1 (6 bases). V was trimmed by 2 bases and J by 3 bases, leaving 14 bases between them. The germline V gene encodes CDR1 SGHAT and CDR2 FQNNGV. This CDR3 spans 15 amino acids. The CDR3 sequence: CASSLKRGMIYEQYF. The CDR3 DNA reads TGTGCCAGCAGCTTAAAGAGGGGGATGATCTACGAGCAGTACTTC.

The chain joins TRBV4-1 to TRBJ2-3; no definite D call. Germline loops: CDR1 MGHRA, CDR2 YSYEKL. The CDR3 has 14 residues. The V gene lost 1 base and the J gene lost 1 base, with 6 bases spanning the gap. CDR3 sequence: CASSQVPGTDTQYF. As DNA, the CDR3 is TGCGCCAGCAGCCAAGTTCCAGGCACAGATACGCAGTATTTT.

The chain employs TRBV28 and TRBJ2-7, with a weak D call TRBD2 (5 bases). Germline CDR1 reads MDHEN; CDR2 reads SYDVKM. This CDR3 spans 13 amino acids. The germline V and J ends were trimmed by 2 bases and 5 bases, with 10 bases remaining between them. The DNA of the CDR3 is TGTGCCAGCAGTTTACCGGGGTTAGACGAGCAGTACTTC. Translation: CASSLPGLDEQYF.

This chain uses TRBV10-3 with TRBJ2-7, with a tentative D call TRBD1 (6 bases). The CDR3 is 13 amino acids. Trimming pared 8 bases from V and 3 bases from J, leaving 14 bases between. Germline CDR1 ENHRY, CDR2 SYGVKD. The DNA of the CDR3 is TGTGCCATCGCGACAGGCGACGGCTACGAGCAGTACTTC. Translated, it gives CAIATGDGYEQYF.

This clonotype was seen ten or more times. The chain employs TRBV2 and TRBJ2-1, with 15 bases matching TRBD2. Germline values: CDR1 SNHLY, CDR2 FYNNEI. CDR3 size: 14 residues. Trimming took 10 bases from V and 7 from J; bases not matched to a gene: 5. The chain's CDR3 is CATPGLAGGNEQFF. CDR3 nucleotides: TGTGCCACCCCGGGACTAGCGGGAGGTAATGAGCAGTTCTTC.

This clonotype was recorded many times. This rearrangement joins TRBV11-1 to TRBJ2-3, with 8 bases identical to TRBD1. The germline V gene has CDR1 SGHAT and CDR2 FQDESV (reference sequence). V was clipped by 5 bases and J by 4 bases; unmatched bases: 14. This CDR3 region has 17 residues. DNA for the CDR3: TGTGCCAGCAGCCTTGAAGGACAGGGATGGTTTGCAGATACGCAGTATTTT. Its protein product is CASSLEGQGWFADTQYF.

This clonotype was counted many times. The chain links TRBV7-9 to TRBJ2-7, with 13 bases fitting TRBD2. In germline, CDR1 is SEHNR, CDR2 FQNEAQ (reference sequence). The CDR3 is made up of 15 amino acids. J gave up 7 bases and V 6 bases, and 9 bases lay outside the gene matches. Written as DNA, the CDR3 is TGTGCCAGCAGTCCTAGGACTAGCGGGAGTCGGGAGCAGTACTTC. Encoded protein: CASSPRTSGSREQYF.

The chain employs TRBV24-1 and TRBJ2-1, with TRBD1 matching 7 bases. Germline-derived CDR1 and CDR2 are KGHDR and SFDVKD. The CDR3 contains 16 residues. V was clipped by 2 bases and J by 1 base; unmatched bases: 4. The CDR3 bases are TGTGCCACCAGTGATTCGACAGGGCGGTCCTACAATGAGCAGTTCTTC. Protein product: CATSDSTGRSYNEQFF.

This clonotype was seen only a few times. The V gene is TRBV15, the J gene TRBJ1-2; possibly TRBD1 for D (6 bases). CDR1 is LNHNV and CDR2 is YYDKDF in the germline V gene (reference sequence). V lost 1 base to trimming and J lost 4 bases, with 16 bases between them. The CDR3 length is 16 residues. Here the CDR3 DNA reads TGTGCCACCAGCAGAGGGGGGGCGAAAGCTCGCTATGGCTACACCTTC. Translating it yields CATSRGGAKARYGYTF.

To note about this clonotype: A read error may be the cause here, since a much bigger clone is one base away. The chain joins TRBV12-3 or TRBV12-4 to TRBJ2-1; D is unresolved. The ends were cut back, 3 bases at V and 10 bases at J, with 10 bases in the middle. The CDR3 extends over 12 amino acids. This CDR3 reads CASSFKFYEQFF. DNA for the CDR3: TGTGCCAGCAGTTTTAAGTTTTACGAGCAGTTCTTC.

The genes are TRBV25-1 and TRBJ2-7; TRBD1 agrees at 7 bases. The V gene's germline CDR1 is MGHDK and CDR2 SYGVNS. V lost 3 bases to trimming and J lost 2 bases; unmatched junction nucleotides: 13. CDR3 length: 17 amino acids. The CDR3 sequence is CASSDYSRGKRTYEQYF. In DNA form, the CDR3 reads TGTGCCAGCAGTGATTATTCCAGGGGGAAAAGAACCTACGAGCAGTACTTC.

The gene calls are TRBV2 and TRBJ2-2; 9 bases agree with TRBD1. CDR1 and CDR2 from the germline V gene are SNHLY and FYNNEI. The CDR3 has 13 residues. V lost 6 bases, J lost 6 bases, and 2 bases stayed unmatched. The CDR3 sequence is CASRGTGSGELFF. The DNA for the CDR3 is TGTGCCAGCAGGGGGACAGGGTCCGGGGAGCTGTTTTTT.

This clonotype was picked up many times. V is TRBV28 and J is TRBJ1-2; no definite D call. Germline assignment: CDR1 MDHEN and CDR2 SYDVKM. V lost 1 base to trimming and J lost 4 bases, with 10 bases between them. The CDR3 is 14 amino acids. The CDR3 protein is CASSLLAKTYGYTF. CDR3 coding DNA: TGTGCCAGCAGTTTATTGGCGAAAACCTATGGCTACACCTTC.

On this clonotype: A read error is possible here, since a much larger clone lies one base away. The gene calls are TRBV5-1 and TRBJ2-3, with 8 bases fitting TRBD1. The DNA end favors TRBJ2-7, so the J call may be wrong. This CDR3 spans 13 amino acids. CDR1 SGHRS and CDR2 YFSETQ come from the germline V gene. Written as DNA, the CDR3 is TGCGCCAGCGGCTTGACAGGGGACGACGAGCAGTACTTC. Translation gives CASGLTGDDEQYF.

This clonotype was recorded many times. The J gene is TRBJ2-7, the V gene TRBV6-1, with no clear D. This CDR3 spans 12 amino acids. Germline V lookup: CDR1 MNHNS, CDR2 SASEGT. Trimming stripped 6 bases from V and 6 bases from J, with 12 bases between. The CDR3 DNA reads TGTGCCAGCAGGGCTGGGTGGTCCGAGCAGTACTTC. This sequence encodes CASRAGWSEQYF.

The chain couples TRBV5-1 to TRBJ2-2; D remains unclear. Per the germline V gene, CDR1 is SGHRS and CDR2 is YFSETQ. This CDR3 has 15 residues. The ends were cut back, 4 bases at V and 4 bases at J, with 14 bases in the middle. The DNA for the CDR3 is TGCGCCAGCAGCCGCATAGAAGCCTCCACCGGGGAGCTGTTTTTT. Translating it yields CASSRIEASTGELFF.

This clonotype was observed at least ten times. CDR3 amino acids: CASSPLGGYTF. The CDR3 DNA sequence: TGTGCCAGCAGCCCCCTAGGCGGCTACACCTTC. The J gene is TRBJ1-2, the V gene TRBV13; no clear D gene. Germline-derived CDR1 and CDR2 are PRHDT and FYEKMQ (reference sequence). CDR3 length: 11 residues. The V gene lost 5 bases and the J gene lost 8 bases, with 9 bases spanning the gap.

The chain has TRBV28 and TRBJ2-1, with D perhaps matching TRBD1 (6 bases). The CDR3 runs 15 residues. Germline assignment: CDR1 MDHEN and CDR2 SYDVKM. The V end lost 6 bases, the J end lost 0 bases, and 12 bases lay between the germline ends. The CDR3 DNA is TGTGCCAGCAGAACCACAGGGAGCTCCTACAATGAGCAGTTCTTC. As protein: CASRTTGSSYNEQFF.

This clonotype occurred many times. This sequence joins TRBV28 and TRBJ2-2, with unresolved D. Germline loops: CDR1 MDHEN, CDR2 SYDVKM. The germline V and J ends were trimmed by 6 bases and 5 bases, with 7 bases remaining between them. The CDR3 extends over 12 amino acids. CDR3 nucleotides: TGTGCCAGCAGACTACTTACCGGGGAGCTGTTTTTT. Translated: CASRLLTGELFF.

About this clonotype itself: A far larger clone is a single base away, which makes a read error likely. This sequence joins TRBV11-2 and TRBJ2-7; weak D call: TRBD2 (5 bases). The CDR3 is 13 residues long. Germline CDR1 and CDR2: SGHAT and FQNNGV. CDR3 loop: CASEGRSSYGQYF. The CDR3 DNA reads TGTGCCTCAGAGGGCCGCTCCTCCTACGGGCAGTACTTC.

A word on this clonotype: A much bigger clone sits one base away, suggesting this may be a read error. The chain combines TRBV7-2 with TRBJ2-2; 8 positions match TRBD2. The germline CDR1 and CDR2 sequences are SGHTA and FQGNSA. The CDR3 runs to 15 residues. The CDR3 sequence is CASSFVAGRSGGLFF. Written as DNA, the CDR3 is TGTGCCAGCAGCTTCGTCGCAGGCAGGAGCGGGGGGCTGTTTTTT.